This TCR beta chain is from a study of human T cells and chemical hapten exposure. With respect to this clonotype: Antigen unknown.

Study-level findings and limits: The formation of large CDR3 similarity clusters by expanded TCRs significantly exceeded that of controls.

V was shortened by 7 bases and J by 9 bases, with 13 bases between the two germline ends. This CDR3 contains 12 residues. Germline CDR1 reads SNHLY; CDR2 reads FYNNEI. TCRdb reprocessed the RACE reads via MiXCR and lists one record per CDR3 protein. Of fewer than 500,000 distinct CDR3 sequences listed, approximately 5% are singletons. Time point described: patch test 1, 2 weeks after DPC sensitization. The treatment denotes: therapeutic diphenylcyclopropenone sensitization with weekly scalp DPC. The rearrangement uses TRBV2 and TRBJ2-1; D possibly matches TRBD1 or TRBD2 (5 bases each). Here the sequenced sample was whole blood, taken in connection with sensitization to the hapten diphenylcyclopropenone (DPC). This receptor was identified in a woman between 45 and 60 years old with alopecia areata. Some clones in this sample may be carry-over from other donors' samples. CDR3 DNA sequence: TGTGCCAGCACCGAGGGAAGGGGTGAGCAGTTCTTC. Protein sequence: CASTEGRGEQFF.